One sample yielded the 15 T cell receptor beta chains listed below, sequenced in a study of T cell responses to AZD1222 COVID-19 vaccine. The data were produced by immunoSEQ multiplex PCR, yet TCRdb's version contains in-frame clones alone and is incomplete. The table shows about 130,000 clones, with 91% occurring only once. The sequenced sample was peripheral blood, obtained on day 0 of AZD1222 vaccination. These receptors were obtained from an adult in good health.

The genes are TRBV19 and TRBJ1-1, with 7 bases fitting TRBD1. V shed 8 bases, J shed 3 bases, and the junction held 9 bases outside the gene matches. Per germline, CDR1 LNHDA and CDR2 SQIVND (reference sequence). The CDR3 contains 14 residues. The CDR3 protein is CASLWATGDTEAFF. DNA of the CDR3: TGTGCCAGTCTCTGGGCTACAGGGGACACTGAAGCTTTCTTT.

The chain carries TRBV11-2 and TRBJ2-3; no reliable D call. Germline loops: CDR1 SGHAT, CDR2 FQNNGV. CDR3 length: 14 amino acids. V lost 0 bases and J lost 5, with 9 bases in between. CDR3 sequence (DNA): TGTGCCAGCAGCTTAGACCGGTCGGGAGATACGCAGTATTTT. It specifies CASSLDRSGDTQYF.

The chain joins TRBV9 to TRBJ2-7; 13 bases are a match to TRBD2. The germline CDR1 and CDR2 sequences are SGDLS and YYNGEE. The CDR3 has 16 amino acids. Unmatched junction bases numbered 6, after V lost 0 bases and J lost 6 bases. The CDR3 DNA is TGTGCCAGCAGCGTAGCTCCGGGACTAGCGGGATCCGAGCAGTACTTC. Protein: CASSVAPGLAGSEQYF.

V usage is TRBV24-1 and J usage is TRBJ2-1, with D perhaps matching TRBD1 or TRBD2 (5 bases each). Looked up from germline, CDR1 is KGHDR and CDR2 is SFDVKD. V was shortened by 3 bases and J by 7 bases, with 12 bases between the two germline ends. The CDR3 has 14 residues. CDR3: CATSDGAGVNEQFF. CDR3 DNA: TGTGCCACCAGTGATGGGGCGGGTGTGAATGAGCAGTTCTTC.

The V gene is TRBV6-5, the J gene TRBJ1-1; unclear D gene. There are 13 residues in the CDR3. V shed 4 bases and J shed 1 base, with 7 bases lying between them. Looked up from germline, CDR1 is MNHEY and CDR2 is SVGAGI. CDR3 bases: TGTGCCAGCAGTTCCCAACCGAACACTGAAGCTTTCTTT. It is translated as CASSSQPNTEAFF.

V and J are TRBV11-2 and TRBJ1-6; D unresolved. The germline V gene has CDR1 SGHAT and CDR2 FQNNGV. Trimming cost V 0 bases and J 10 bases, with 13 bases left between them. CDR3 size: 15 residues. As DNA, the CDR3 is TGTGCCAGCAGCTTAGATTCCCAATTTAGATCACCCCTCCACTTT. It yields the protein CASSLDSQFRSPLHF.

The chain links TRBV25-1 to TRBJ1-4; no clear D. From germline, CDR1 is MGHDK and CDR2 SYGVNS. Trimming shortened V by 3 bases and J by 0 bases, and 5 bases separated the two germline ends. The CDR3 sequence is 14 residues long. The CDR3 nucleotides are TGTGCCAGCAGTGACAACCCAACTAATGAAAAACTGTTTTTT. As protein: CASSDNPTNEKLFF. Combining the CDR3 with reference TRBV25-1 and TRBJ1-4 gives the whole variable domain EADIYQTPRYLVIGTGKKITLECSQTMGHDKMYWYQQDPGMELHLIHYSYGVNSTEKGDLSSESTVSRIRTEHFPLTLESARPSHTSQYLCASSDNPTNEKLFFGSGTQLSVL.

The chain is built from TRBV4-3 and TRBJ1-1; no reliable D call. Trimming cost V 0 bases and J 4 bases, with 6 bases left between them. The germline gives CDR1 LGHNA, CDR2 YSLEER. This CDR3 region has 13 residues. CDR3 residues: CASSQEAGTEAFF. In DNA form, the CDR3 reads TGCGCCAGCAGCCAAGAGGCCGGCACTGAAGCTTTCTTT.

This clone has only one observation. The rearrangement uses TRBV18 and TRBJ1-5, with D possibly TRBD1 on 5 matching bases. Germline loops: CDR1 KGHSH, CDR2 LQKENI. Trimming took off 5 bases at V and 8 bases at J, with 13 bases between the two ends. This CDR3 has 13 residues. The CDR3 loop reads CASSSQAAEPQHF. CDR3 nucleotides: TGTGCCAGCTCATCACAGGCGGCGGAGCCCCAGCATTTT.

The chain employs TRBV19 and TRBJ2-7, with 8 bases lining up with TRBD1. Trimming took 9 bases from V and 4 from J; bases not matched to a gene: 11. Germline lookup yields CDR1 LNHDA and CDR2 SQIVND (reference sequence). This CDR3 has 14 amino acids. The DNA for the CDR3 is TGTGCCAGCAGTCTCGGGACAGGAAATTACGAGCAGTACTTC. Its translation is CASSLGTGNYEQYF.

The sample holds a few counts of this clone. CDR3 nucleotide sequence: TGCGCCAGCAGCTCAGCGGGACCTTCCGTCGGTGAGCAGTTCTTC. Translated, it gives CASSSAGPSVGEQFF. J is TRBJ2-1 and V is TRBV5-1; 7 bases line up with TRBD2. Germline V gene lookup returns CDR1 SGHRS and CDR2 YFSETQ. The ends lost 3 bases at V and 9 bases at J; junction bases unmatched: 12. This CDR3 is built from 15 residues.

The rearrangement links TRBV3-1 (or the pseudogene TRBV3-2) to TRBJ2-5; weak D call: TRBD1 (6 bases). Germline V gene lookup returns CDR1 LGHDT and CDR2 YNNKEL (reference sequence). The V and J ends lost 0 bases and 5 bases respectively, with 10 bases between them. The CDR3 runs to 14 residues. The CDR3 region is CASSQDTRGETQYF. For the CDR3, the DNA is TGTGCCAGCAGCCAAGATACGAGGGGGGAGACCCAGTACTTC.

This chain uses TRBV7-2 with TRBJ2-7; D might be TRBD1 or TRBD2, each matching 5 bases. V dropped 2 bases and J dropped 0 bases, with 14 bases sitting between them. Germline V gene data show CDR1 as SGHTA and CDR2 as FQGNSA. CDR3 length: 16 residues. The CDR3: CASSLIGATSSYEQYF. Written as DNA, the CDR3 is TGTGCCAGCAGCTTAATCGGGGCAACGAGCTCCTACGAGCAGTACTTC. The full variable domain, rest sourced from reference TRBV7-2 and TRBJ2-7, is GAGVSQSPSNKVTEKGKDVELRCDPISGHTALYWYRQSLGQGLEFLIYFQGNSAPDKSGLPSDRFSAERTGGSVSTLTIQRTQQEDSAVYLCASSLIGATSSYEQYFGPGTRLTVT.

The chain links TRBV5-1 to TRBJ2-7; 7 nucleotides match TRBD1. This CDR3 spans 15 amino acids. Germline CDR1 SGHRS, CDR2 YFSETQ. V shed 3 bases, J shed 4 bases, and the junction held 10 bases outside the gene matches. The CDR3 spells CASSSPRQGAYEQYF. The CDR3 nucleotides are TGCGCCAGCAGCTCACCTCGACAGGGTGCGTACGAGCAGTACTTC. Filled out from reference TRBV5-1 and TRBJ2-7, the complete variable domain reads KAGVTQTPRYLIKTRGQQVTLSCSPISGHRSVSWYQQTPGQGLQFLFEYFSETQRNKGNFPGRFSGRQFSNSRSEMNVSTLELGDSALYLCASSSPRQGAYEQYFGPGTRLTVT.

The chain employs TRBV3-1 (or the pseudogene TRBV3-2) and TRBJ2-2; D ambiguous. The germline V gene encodes CDR1 LGHDT and CDR2 YNNKEL (reference sequence). Trimming took off 0 bases at V and 4 bases at J, with 9 bases between the two ends. This CDR3 is built from 15 residues. The CDR3 reads CASSQERPLTGELFF. The DNA of the CDR3 is TGTGCCAGCAGCCAAGAGCGGCCGCTCACCGGGGAGCTGTTTTTT.